This TCR beta chain was retrieved from a study of cytomegalovirus exposure and HLA in healthy donors. The PCR employed 60 Vbeta primers together with 13 Jbeta primers. The protocol was immunoSEQ multiplex PCR, while the TCRdb copy is restricted to in-frame clones and leaves out a portion. The table includes about 170,000 clones, just under 80% detected once. General study results and limits: TCR beta V- and J-gene trimming was later associated with a missense DCLRE1C variant.

Per the germline V gene, CDR1 is SEHNR and CDR2 is FQNEAQ (reference sequence). Between the trimmed V and J ends, which lost 2 bases and 1 base, there was a span of 5 bases. The CDR3 spans 13 residues. Points on this clone: Its antigen is not known. Different DNA sequences within this sample yield the same CDR3.

The sample taken for sequencing was PBMCs. The origin of this receptor is a woman aged 50 to 60 in good health and CMV-seropositive. This chain joins TRBV7-9 and TRBJ1-1; D ambiguous. The CDR3 loop reads CASSLSGNTEAFF. DNA for the CDR3: TGTGCCAGCAGCTTATCGGGGAACACTGAAGCTTTCTTT.